The 28 T cell receptor beta chains below come from one sample, sequenced in a study of T cells in Graves' hyperthyroidism and ophthalmopathy. TCR beta CDR3 regions were amplified from RNA transcripts. The study used the HTBI primer set for a first-round RT-PCR of the TCR CDR3. TCRdb recomputed calls from the multiplex PCR reads with MiXCR, one row per CDR3 protein. This sample has hundreds of thousands of distinct CDR3 sequences, with around 15% found just once. The sequenced sample was blood. These TCRs come from a woman aged 40 to 50 with Graves' ophthalmopathy.

The V call is TRBV4-2, the J call TRBJ1-2, with D possibly being TRBD1 (6 bases). The CDR3 contains 16 residues. Per the germline V gene, CDR1 is LGHNA and CDR2 is YNFKEQ. Trimming shortened V by 0 bases and J by 4 bases, and 15 bases separated the two germline ends. This CDR3 reads CASSQEVPGAAYGYTF. The CDR3 DNA is TGTGCCAGCAGCCAAGAAGTCCCGGGGGCAGCCTATGGCTACACCTTC.

This clonotype was counted at least ten times. V gene TRBV28 combines with J gene TRBJ2-7; D gene unclear. V was clipped by 3 bases and J by 2 bases, with 11 bases between them. Looked up from germline, CDR1 is MDHEN and CDR2 is SYDVKM. The CDR3 has 14 residues. CDR3: CASSLLASAYEQYF. The CDR3, as DNA: TGTGCCAGCAGTTTGCTGGCTTCGGCCTACGAGCAGTACTTC.

This clonotype has at least ten counts. The rearrangement joins TRBV28 to TRBJ2-7; the D gene is possibly TRBD2 (6 bases). Germline assignment: CDR1 MDHEN and CDR2 SYDVKM. V gave up 10 bases and J gave up 5 bases, with 27 bases separating them. CDR3 length equals 16 residues. CDR3 in amino acids: CATQPLIGGKGDEQYF. For the CDR3, the DNA is TGTGCCACCCAACCATTGATTGGCGGGAAAGGGGACGAGCAGTACTTC.

This clonotype was found a few times. J is TRBJ1-4 and V is TRBV6-1; D uncertain. V was shortened by 6 bases and J by 5 bases, with 13 bases between the two germline ends. The germline CDR1 and CDR2 sequences are MNHNS and SASEGT. CDR3 size: 14 residues. This CDR3 reads CASSLAVTNEKLFF. Here the CDR3 DNA reads TGTGCCAGCAGCCTGGCTGTGACGAATGAAAAACTGTTTTTT.

This clonotype has just a few counts. The CDR3, as DNA: TGTGCCAGCAGCTTAAGCCGGGACAGCTCCTACAATGAGCAGTTCTTC. Its translation is CASSLSRDSSYNEQFF. This chain connects TRBV7-3 to TRBJ2-1; TRBD1 agrees at 7 bases. The CDR3 covers 16 residues. Germline V gene sequence: CDR1 SGHTA, CDR2 FQGTGA. The V and J ends lost 1 base and 0 bases, in that order; junction bases with no gene match: 3.

CDR3 residues: CASSLDQVGDSGTIAGNTIYF. CDR3 sequence (DNA): TGTGCCAGCAGCTTAGATCAGGTTGGGGACTCCGGGACGATAGCTGGAAACACCATATATTTT. The chain carries TRBV11-2 and TRBJ1-3, with a weak D call TRBD1 (5 bases). The germline V and J ends were trimmed by 0 bases and 2 bases, with 26 bases remaining between them. Germline-derived CDR1 and CDR2 are SGHAT and FQNNGV. The CDR3 is 21 residues long.

The CDR3 reads CASSLDRAENTIYF. In DNA, the CDR3 is TGCGCCAGCAGCTTGGACAGGGCTGAAAACACCATATATTTT. The rearrangement links TRBV5-1 to TRBJ1-3; weak D call: TRBD1 (6 bases). The CDR3 spans 14 residues. Trimming shortened V by 0 bases and J by 6 bases, and 10 bases separated the two germline ends. CDR1 and CDR2 from the germline V gene are SGHRS and YFSETQ.

J is TRBJ2-5 and V is TRBV6-1; D may correspond to TRBD1 or TRBD2 (5 bases each). Trimming shortened V by 1 base and J by 4 bases, and 13 bases separated the two germline ends. The CDR3 loop spans 15 amino acids. CDR1 and CDR2 (germline): MNHNS, SASEGT. The CDR3 DNA reads TGTGCCAGCAGTGAAGGGGGCACTAGACGAGAGACCCAGTACTTC. Translation: CASSEGGTRRETQYF.

The chain employs TRBV20-1 and TRBJ1-1; 8 bases fit TRBD1. The trim removed 5 bases at V and 4 bases at J, leaving 9 bases unmatched. Germline V gives CDR1 DFQATT, CDR2 SNEGSKA (reference sequence). CDR3 length: 14 residues. The CDR3 loop reads CSARKGDRSTEAFF. As DNA, the CDR3 is TGCAGTGCTCGAAAGGGGGACAGGTCCACTGAAGCTTTCTTT.

The CDR3 coding sequence is TGTGCCAGCAGCCCCAGGGGACCCAGCACCGGGGCCAACGTCCTGACTTTC. This gives the protein CASSPRGPSTGANVLTF. The J gene is TRBJ2-6, the V gene TRBV6-1, with D tentatively TRBD1 (6 bases). Germline V CDR1 and CDR2: MNHNS, SASEGT. Deletions cut 6 bases from V and 4 bases from J, with 19 bases between. The CDR3 totals 17 residues.

This clonotype was recorded at least ten times. The CDR3 loop is CASKKTGGANTEAFF. CDR3 nucleotides: TGCGCCAGCAAGAAAACCGGCGGGGCGAACACTGAAGCTTTCTTT. The chain recombines TRBV5-1 with TRBJ1-1, with D possibly TRBD1 on 5 matching bases. Trimming shortened V by 6 bases and J by 1 base, and 16 bases separated the two germline ends. The CDR3 consists of 15 residues. Germline V gene lookup returns CDR1 SGHRS and CDR2 YFSETQ.

This clonotype has at least ten counts. The J gene is TRBJ2-5, the V gene TRBV6-1; 9 bases are a match to TRBD1. Trimming at V came to 7 bases and at J to 5 bases, leaving 5 bases not matched to a gene. The length of the CDR3 is 13 residues. CDR1 MNHNS and CDR2 SASEGT come from the germline V gene. The CDR3 region is CASTNRGLETQYF. CDR3 DNA sequence: TGTGCCAGCACCAACAGGGGGCTGGAGACCCAGTACTTC.

The rearrangement joins TRBV9 to TRBJ1-1, with D uncertain. The CDR3 covers 14 residues. V was pared by 0 bases and J by 1 base, with 7 bases between. The germline CDR1 and CDR2 sequences are SGDLS and YYNGEE. CDR3 coding DNA: TGTGCCAGCAGCGTAGGTTGGGCGAACACTGAAGCTTTCTTT. The encoded protein is CASSVGWANTEAFF.

The chain carries TRBV27 and TRBJ2-7, with TRBD1 matching 7 bases. Trimming removed 5 bases from V and 2 bases from J; junction bases left unmatched: 9. This CDR3 is built from 15 residues. Germline CDR1 is MNHEY and CDR2 is SMNVEV (reference sequence). The CDR3 loop is CASSRRGQTAYEQYF. DNA of the CDR3: TGTGCCAGCAGTCGAAGGGGACAGACTGCCTACGAGCAGTACTTC.

The gene calls are TRBV6-2 or TRBV6-3 and TRBJ2-7, with TRBD2 matching 8 bases. This CDR3 is built from 14 residues. The germline V gene encodes CDR1 MNHEY and CDR2 SVGEGT. V lost 7 bases and J lost 3; bases outside the gene matches: 8. CDR3 nucleotide sequence: TGTGCCAGCAAGTTACGGACTAGCCACTACGAGCAGTACTTC. This encodes CASKLRTSHYEQYF.

The chain recombines TRBV5-5 with TRBJ1-2, with D hard to call. This CDR3 has 15 residues. Trimming removed 0 bases at V and 1 base at J, with 10 bases between. Germline CDR1 SGHKS, CDR2 YYEKEE (reference sequence). The CDR3 loop reads CASSLERHINYGYTF. The CDR3 bases are TGTGCCAGCAGCTTGGAACGACATATTAACTATGGCTACACCTTC.

This clonotype was recorded at least ten times. J is TRBJ2-1 and V is TRBV7-2; 9 bases are a match to TRBD1. J was trimmed by 10 bases and V by 6 bases; bases with no gene match: 7. Germline CDR1 SGHTA, CDR2 FQGNSA. The CDR3 has 13 residues. The CDR3 is CASSRDRADEQFF. For the CDR3, the DNA is TGTGCCAGCAGTCGGGACAGGGCCGACGAGCAGTTCTTC. The whole variable domain, remainder taken from reference TRBV7-2 and TRBJ2-1, is GAGVSQSPSNKVTEKGKDVELRCDPISGHTALYWYRQSLGQGLEFLIYFQGNSAPDKSGLPSDRFSAERTGGSVSTLTIQRTQQEDSAVYLCASSRDRADEQFFGPGTRLTVL.

The rearrangement uses TRBV10-2 and TRBJ2-3; D may be TRBD1 or TRBD2 (6 bases each). CDR3 length: 14 residues. Trimming stripped 7 bases from V and 2 bases from J, with 13 bases between. Germline V gene sequence: CDR1 WSHSY, CDR2 SAAADI. The CDR3 DNA reads TGCGCCAGCATAGGGGGGAGTGCCACAGATACGCAGTATTTT. Translated, it gives CASIGGSATDTQYF.

The chain links TRBV9 to TRBJ2-2; D remains ambiguous. The CDR3 sequence is 18 residues long. Trimming stripped 0 bases from V and 0 bases from J, with 15 bases between. Germline V gene lookup returns CDR1 SGDLS and CDR2 YYNGEE. The CDR3 region has the DNA TGTGCCAGCAGCGTAGGTTTAGGGAACAACCCGAACACCGGGGAGCTGTTTTTT. This encodes CASSVGLGNNPNTGELFF.

This clonotype has just one count. The J gene is TRBJ2-7, the V gene TRBV20-1; D is perhaps TRBD1 or TRBD2 (5 bases each). V was shortened by 4 bases and J by 0 bases, with 16 bases between the two germline ends. Germline-derived CDR1 and CDR2 are DFQATT and SNEGSKA (reference sequence). The CDR3 consists of 15 residues. CDR3 coding DNA: TGCAGTGCTAAAAGAGTCGGGGCGAGCTCCTACGAGCAGTACTTC. Translating it yields CSAKRVGASSYEQYF.

This clonotype was seen many times. The chain links TRBV15 to TRBJ1-5; 8 bases align to TRBD1. V lost 4 bases to trimming and J lost 4 bases; unmatched junction nucleotides: 6. Germline CDR1 is LNHNV and CDR2 is YYDKDF (reference sequence). This CDR3 region has 15 residues. Here the CDR3 reads CATSKGQVENQPQHF. CDR3 DNA: TGTGCCACCAGCAAGGGACAGGTCGAGAATCAGCCCCAGCATTTT.

This clonotype was seen a few times. The genes are TRBV20-1 and TRBJ1-1; TRBD1 aligns across 7 bases. The CDR3 sequence is 18 residues long. Germline CDR1 reads DFQATT; CDR2 reads SNEGSKA (reference sequence). V dropped 4 bases and J dropped 0; count of bases not matched to a gene: 17. Written as DNA, the CDR3 is TGCAGTGCTATTGGCCCAGGGAAGGGACAGTCAATGAACACTGAAGCTTTCTTT. Translated: CSAIGPGKGQSMNTEAFF.

This clonotype has only one observation. The chain employs TRBV6-1 and TRBJ1-5, with unresolved D. Trimming cost V 7 bases and J 4 bases, with 11 bases left between them. The CDR3 consists of 13 residues. Germline V gene lookup returns CDR1 MNHNS and CDR2 SASEGT. The CDR3 loop is CASTIRPNQPQHF. CDR3 nucleotides: TGTGCCAGCACAATCCGGCCAAATCAGCCCCAGCATTTT.

This chain connects TRBV7-3 to TRBJ2-6; 10 bases map to TRBD1. The CDR3 length is 24 residues. Looked up from germline, CDR1 is SGHTA and CDR2 is FQGTGA. CDR3 nucleotides: TGTGCTGCCATAGGCGTTTGGACAGGGGGAGATAAACAAGCAAATTTCTCTGGGGCCAACGTCCTGACTTTC. It is translated as CAAIGVWTGGDKQANFSGANVLTF.

The gene calls are TRBV4-1 and TRBJ2-7, with 8 bases identical to TRBD2. The CDR3 is 20 residues long. V shed 1 base and J 2 bases; nucleotides not matched to a gene: 19. Germline loops: CDR1 MGHRA, CDR2 YSYEKL. CDR3 sequence reads: CASSQAWPVAGQRGTYEQYF. The CDR3, as DNA: TGCGCCAGCAGCCAAGCTTGGCCCGTAGCCGGGCAGCGGGGGACCTACGAGCAGTACTTC.

J is TRBJ2-2 and V is TRBV9; D is uncertain. The CDR3 has 14 residues. V shed 4 bases and J shed 5 bases, with 12 bases lying between them. CDR1 and CDR2 from the germline V gene are SGDLS and YYNGEE. The chain's CDR3 is CASSSLLGTGELFF. The DNA for the CDR3 is TGTGCCAGCAGCTCCCTGTTGGGGACCGGGGAGCTGTTTTTT.

This clonotype occurred many times. This sequence joins TRBV12-3 or TRBV12-4 and TRBJ2-6, with D unresolved. The CDR3 consists of 14 residues. The V end was cut by 3 bases, the J end by 1 base, with 4 bases between. This CDR3 reads CASSLESGANVLTF. The CDR3 DNA sequence: TGTGCCAGCAGTTTGGAGTCTGGGGCCAACGTCCTGACTTTC.

The sample holds many counts of this clonotype. The CDR3 sequence is CASSPGQSSYQPQHF. Here the CDR3 DNA reads TGTGCCAGCTCCCCCGGGCAAAGTTCGTATCAGCCCCAGCATTTT. The chain combines TRBV18 with TRBJ1-5; no clear D. The CDR3 runs to 15 residues. V gave up 6 bases and J gave up 5 bases, with 17 bases separating them. Germline loops: CDR1 KGHSH, CDR2 LQKENI. Supplemented by reference TRBV18 and TRBJ1-5, the full variable domain reads NAGVMQNPRHLVRRRGQEARLRCSPMKGHSHVYWYRQLPEEGLKFMVYLQKENIIDESGMPKERFSAEFPKEGPSILRIQQVVRGDSAAYFCASSPGQSSYQPQHFGDGTRLSIL.